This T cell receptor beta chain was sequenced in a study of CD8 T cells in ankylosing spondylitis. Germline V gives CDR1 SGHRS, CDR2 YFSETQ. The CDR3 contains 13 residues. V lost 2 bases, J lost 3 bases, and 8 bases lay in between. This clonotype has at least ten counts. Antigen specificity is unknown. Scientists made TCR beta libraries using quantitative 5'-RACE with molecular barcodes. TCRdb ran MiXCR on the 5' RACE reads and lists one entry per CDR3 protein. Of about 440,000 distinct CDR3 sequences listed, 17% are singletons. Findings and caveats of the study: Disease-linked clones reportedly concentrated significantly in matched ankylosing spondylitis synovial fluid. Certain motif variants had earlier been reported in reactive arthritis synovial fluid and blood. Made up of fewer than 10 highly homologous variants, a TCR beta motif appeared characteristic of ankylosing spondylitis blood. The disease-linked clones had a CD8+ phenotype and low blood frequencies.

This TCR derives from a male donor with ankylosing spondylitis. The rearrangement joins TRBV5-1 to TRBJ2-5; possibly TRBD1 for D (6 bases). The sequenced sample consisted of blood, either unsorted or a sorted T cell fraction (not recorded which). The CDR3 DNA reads TGCGCCAGCAGCTTATCAGGGGAAGAGACCCAGTACTTC. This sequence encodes CASSLSGEETQYF.